These 32 T cell receptor beta chains came from one sample sequenced in a study of T cell repertoires in cytomegalovirus infection. Each CDR3 protein is one row after TCRdb ran MiXCR on the reads. The profile shows about 920,000 distinct CDR3 sequences, under 40% of them singletons. For these TCRs, the target antigens are not known. This specimen was cultured CD8+ T cells from PBMCs, taken from culture after CMV antigen stimulation. These receptors all stem from a human donor in good health (CMV status not recorded). Some clones in this sample may be carry-over from other donors' samples.

The table lists this clonotype with a few counts. The chain employs TRBV5-5 and TRBJ2-1; D is perhaps TRBD1 or TRBD2 (5 bases each). Trimming took 4 bases from V and 6 from J, leaving 17 bases between them. The germline gives CDR1 SGHKS, CDR2 YYEKEE (reference sequence). CDR3 length: 15 residues. CDR3 coding DNA: TGTGCCAGCAGCCCCTACTGGGGCGGAGGCAATGAGCAGTTCTTC. It yields the protein CASSPYWGGGNEQFF.

This clonotype showed up just a few times. The chain employs TRBV6-2 or TRBV6-3 and TRBJ2-5, with D possibly matching TRBD2 (6 bases). V was trimmed by 6 bases and J by 5 bases, leaving 16 bases between them. The CDR3 has 14 residues. Germline CDR1 and CDR2: MNHEY and SVGEGT. The CDR3 reads CASRLLTREETQYF. The CDR3 DNA reads TGTGCCAGCAGACTACTGACTAGAGAGGAGACCCAGTACTTC.

In its sample, this clonotype was seen a few times. The V and J genes are TRBV7-9 and TRBJ2-7; 9 bases match TRBD1. Germline V CDR1 and CDR2: SEHNR, FQNEAQ (reference sequence). The CDR3 contains 14 residues. V shed 4 bases and J 4 bases; nucleotides not matched to a gene: 5. The CDR3 DNA sequence: TGTGCCAGCAGCTGGGCGACAGGGGGGTACGAGCAGTACTTC. Translation gives CASSWATGGYEQYF.

The CDR3 here is CASSRAGAQETQYF. CDR3 sequence (DNA): TGTGCCAGCAGCCGAGCGGGGGCTCAGGAGACCCAGTACTTC. The chain has TRBV13 and TRBJ2-5; the match to TRBD2 covers 8 bases. Germline assignment: CDR1 PRHDT and CDR2 FYEKMQ (reference sequence). V trimming: 5 bases; J trimming: 5 bases; junction bases outside the gene matches: 7. This CDR3 spans 14 amino acids.

This clonotype was observed a few times. V usage is TRBV7-9 and J usage is TRBJ1-4; 9 nucleotides agree with TRBD1. The V gene's germline CDR1 is SEHNR and CDR2 FQNEAQ (reference sequence). This CDR3 comprises 16 residues. J was trimmed by 8 bases and V by 1 base; bases with no gene match: 8. CDR3 DNA sequence: TGTGCCAGCAGCTTAGTAGGCGGGACAGGGTACGAAAAACTGTTTTTT. This codes for CASSLVGGTGYEKLFF.

This chain connects TRBV4-1 to TRBJ2-6; D unresolved. From germline, CDR1 is MGHRA and CDR2 YSYEKL. The V end lost 3 bases, the J end lost 0 bases, and 6 bases lay between the germline ends. The CDR3 has 15 amino acids. This CDR3 is CASSHSSSGANVLTF. The CDR3 bases are TGCGCCAGCAGCCATAGTAGCTCTGGGGCCAACGTCCTGACTTTC.

This clonotype turned up a few times. This chain links TRBV11-1 with TRBJ2-3, with unresolved D. Trimming took 0 bases from V and 12 from J, leaving 13 bases between them. This CDR3 is 13 amino acids long. Germline loops: CDR1 SGHAT, CDR2 FQDESV (reference sequence). CDR3 nucleotides: TGTGCCAGCAGCTTAGCGGTCGAGAATGTCCAGTATTTT. This encodes CASSLAVENVQYF. Filled out from reference TRBV11-1 and TRBJ2-3, the complete variable domain reads EAEVAQSPRYKITEKSQAVAFWCDPISGHATLYWYRQILGQGPELLVQFQDESVVDDSQLPKDRFSAERLKGVDSTLKIQPAELGDSAMYLCASSLAVENVQYFGPGTRLTVL.

This rearrangement joins TRBV7-9 to TRBJ2-2; D remains unclear. V shed 5 bases and J shed 4 bases, with 8 bases lying between them. Germline loops: CDR1 SEHNR, CDR2 FQNEAQ (reference sequence). The CDR3 has 13 amino acids. The CDR3 is CASSHPSTGELFF. Here the CDR3 DNA reads TGTGCCAGCAGCCACCCCAGCACCGGGGAGCTGTTTTTT. Full variable domain (missing parts from reference TRBV7-9 and TRBJ2-2): DTGVSQNPRHKITKRGQNVTFRCDPISEHNRLYWYRQTLGQGPEFLTYFQNEAQLEKSRLLSDRFSAERPKGSFSTLEIQRTEQGDSAMYLCASSHPSTGELFFGEGSRLTVL.

This clonotype was seen a few times. This chain links TRBV5-5 with TRBJ2-1; D tentatively fits TRBD1 or TRBD2 (5 bases each). Looked up from germline, CDR1 is SGHKS and CDR2 is YYEKEE (reference sequence). V gave up 4 bases and J gave up 9 bases, with 14 bases separating them. The CDR3 covers 13 residues. For the CDR3, the DNA is TGTGCCAGCAGCCCCGGGACCGGGGTTGAGCAGTTCTTC. Protein: CASSPGTGVEQFF.

This clonotype has ten or more counts. The chain combines TRBV7-6 with TRBJ2-7; D gene unclear. Trimming stripped 4 bases from V and 4 bases from J, with 17 bases between. The CDR3 extends over 15 amino acids. The germline gives CDR1 SGHVS, CDR2 FNYEAQ. The CDR3 DNA reads TGTGCCAGCAGCTCCCCAAAGTGGTACCCTTACGAGCAGTACTTC. This sequence encodes CASSSPKWYPYEQYF.

This clonotype was seen more than once but under ten times. The V gene is TRBV7-8, the J gene TRBJ1-6; 8 positions agree with TRBD1. CDR1 and CDR2 (germline): SGHVS, FQNEAQ. The CDR3 extends over 17 amino acids. V lost 1 base and J lost 4; bases outside the gene matches: 6. CDR3 DNA sequence: TGTGCCAGCAGCTTAGAGACAGGGGCTGGATATAATTCACCCCTCCACTTT. Encoded protein: CASSLETGAGYNSPLHF. Full variable domain (missing parts from reference TRBV7-8 and TRBJ1-6): GAGVSQSPRYKVAKRGQDVALRCDPISGHVSLFWYQQALGQGPEFLTYFQNEAQLDKSGLPSDRFFAERPEGSVSTLKIQRTQQEDSAVYLCASSLETGAGYNSPLHFGNGTRLTVT.

This clonotype was picked up one time. The V call is TRBV6-4, the J call TRBJ2-3; TRBD2 matches at 9 bases. V was clipped by 0 bases and J by 2 bases; unmatched bases: 6. The CDR3 consists of 17 residues. Germline CDR1 is MRHNA and CDR2 is SNTAGT. The CDR3 DNA follows: TGTGCCAGCAGTGACTCAAGAGCGGGGGGACTCACAGATACGCAGTATTTT. Its protein is CASSDSRAGGLTDTQYF.

The V gene is TRBV6-5, the J gene TRBJ2-5; D is uncertain. The germline V and J ends were trimmed by 0 bases and 0 bases, with 11 bases remaining between them. CDR1 is MNHEY, CDR2 SVGAGI, per germline. The CDR3 sequence is 16 residues long. CDR3 sequence: CASSYSIEEYQETQYF. The CDR3 DNA reads TGTGCCAGCAGTTACTCGATAGAAGAGTACCAAGAGACCCAGTACTTC.

This rearrangement joins TRBV7-6 to TRBJ2-7; D gene ambiguous. CDR3 size: 15 residues. V lost 4 bases, J lost 2 bases, and 15 bases lay in between. The germline gives CDR1 SGHVS, CDR2 FNYEAQ. For the CDR3, the DNA is TGTGCCAGCAGCTCCCGAGGTAGCCTAGCCTACGAGCAGTACGTC. It yields the protein CASSSRGSLAYEQYV.

This chain connects TRBV7-6 to TRBJ2-5, with D possibly TRBD2 on 6 matching bases. Trimming pared 5 bases from V and 1 base from J, leaving 14 bases between. The CDR3 spans 15 residues. Germline V gene lookup returns CDR1 SGHVS and CDR2 FNYEAQ. DNA of the CDR3: TGTGCCAGCAGCGACCGGGACTTGGGCCAAGAGACCCAGTACTTC. Translating it yields CASSDRDLGQETQYF.

There are a few counts of this clonotype. The rearrangement links TRBV11-2 to TRBJ1-1; 8 bases are a match to TRBD1. Germline V lookup: CDR1 SGHAT, CDR2 FQNNGV. V dropped 1 base and J dropped 6; count of bases not matched to a gene: 13. CDR3 length: 17 residues. The DNA of the CDR3 is TGTGCCAGCAGCTTAGCCAGGGGGCGCGAATATGTGGCTGAAGCTTTCTTT. The encoded protein is CASSLARGREYVAEAFF.

This rearrangement joins TRBV7-4 to TRBJ1-1; TRBD1 might be the D (6 bases). The CDR3 runs 13 residues. V lost 0 bases, J lost 14 bases, and 16 bases lay in between. CDR1 is SGHVT, CDR2 SQSDAQ, per germline. The CDR3 nucleotides are TGTGCCAGCAGCTTAGCTTTTTGGCAGGGGCGCTTCTTT. It codes for CASSLAFWQGRFF.

This clonotype appeared a few times. The CDR3 spells CASRPWEGRLDEQFF. The CDR3 DNA sequence: TGTGCCAGCAGACCCTGGGAGGGTCGATTGGATGAGCAGTTCTTC. This chain links TRBV6-1 with TRBJ2-1; 7 bases agree with TRBD2. Germline V lookup: CDR1 MNHNS, CDR2 SASEGT. This CDR3 spans 15 amino acids. The V segment lost 6 bases and the J segment 8 bases; nucleotides outside the gene matches: 13.

Many counts were recorded for this clonotype. The genes are TRBV7-6 and TRBJ2-1, with TRBD2 matching 9 bases. CDR1 and CDR2 from the germline V gene are SGHVS and FNYEAQ. V shed 0 bases and J 10 bases; nucleotides not matched to a gene: 4. This CDR3 spans 14 amino acids. The CDR3 coding sequence is TGTGCCAGCAGCTTAGCGACTAGCGGCCTGGAGCAGTTCTTC. This sequence encodes CASSLATSGLEQFF.

The chain links TRBV28 to TRBJ2-7; D might be TRBD1 (5 bases). The V and J ends lost 7 bases and 5 bases respectively, with 18 bases between them. This CDR3 region has 14 residues. Germline V CDR1 and CDR2: MDHEN, SYDVKM. This CDR3 reads CASTAAGRAHEQYV. In DNA, the CDR3 is TGTGCCAGCACCGCGGCCGGCAGGGCCCACGAGCAGTACGTC.

The sample holds a few counts of this clonotype. The chain is built from TRBV6-6 and TRBJ1-2; tentative D call: TRBD1 (6 bases). This CDR3 is built from 19 residues. V was clipped by 6 bases and J by 4 bases, with 30 bases between them. Germline V CDR1 and CDR2: MNHNY, SVGAGI (reference sequence). CDR3 DNA: TGTGCCAGCAGCCCTGGACCCGAGGGGGGGGTCCCTCAGGGCTATGGCTACACCTTC. Translating gives CASSPGPEGGVPQGYGYTF.

This clonotype was recorded at least ten times. Germline is not matched at one junction end, which may reflect a read error. The chain uses TRBV4-1 and TRBJ2-1; D may correspond to TRBD1 or TRBD2 (5 bases each). The CDR3 spans 12 residues. From germline, CDR1 is MGHRA and CDR2 YSYEKL. The CDR3 coding sequence is TGTGCCAGCAGCCATCGGGGCGATGAGCAGTTCTTC. Translating gives CASSHRGDEQFF.

The chain combines TRBV9 with TRBJ2-1; TRBD1 is a possible D gene (5 bases). V was pared by 3 bases and J by 8 bases, with 12 bases between. CDR3 size: 13 residues. CDR1 is SGDLS and CDR2 is YYNGEE in the germline V gene. The CDR3 loop reads CASSAFLGDEQFF. Here the CDR3 DNA reads TGTGCCAGCAGCGCCTTCCTAGGGGATGAGCAGTTCTTC.

This chain connects TRBV5-5 to TRBJ1-1; 7 positions match TRBD1. V shed 0 bases and J 5 bases; nucleotides not matched to a gene: 4. Germline V gene data show CDR1 as SGHKS and CDR2 as YYEKEE (reference sequence). The CDR3 is made up of 14 amino acids. CDR3: CASSLGQGETEAFF. The CDR3, as DNA: TGTGCCAGCAGCTTGGGGCAGGGGGAAACTGAAGCTTTCTTT.

This chain connects TRBV2 to TRBJ2-1; D tentatively reads TRBD1 or TRBD2 (5 bases each). Germline CDR1 reads SNHLY; CDR2 reads FYNNEI. CDR3 length equals 11 residues. V lost 7 bases and J 8 bases, leaving 9 bases between the germline ends. CDR3 in DNA: TGTGCCAGCACCCTGGGGGATGAGCAGTTCTTC. This codes for CASTLGDEQFF.

This clonotype has a count of ten or more. V gene TRBV6-6 combines with J gene TRBJ2-7; D call uncertain. The CDR3 runs to 13 residues. Germline V gene data show CDR1 as MNHNY and CDR2 as SVGAGI (reference sequence). The V gene lost 8 bases and the J gene lost 1 base, with 12 bases spanning the gap. DNA for the CDR3: TGTGCCAGCTCTCCGGTAGGTTCCTACGAGCAGTACTTC. Protein product: CASSPVGSYEQYF.

This clonotype has ten or more counts. J is TRBJ1-3 and V is TRBV12-3 or TRBV12-4; no clear D gene. V lost 3 bases and J lost 0, with 6 bases in between. There are 14 residues in the CDR3. The chain's CDR3 is CASSFTISGNTIYF. DNA for the CDR3: TGTGCCAGCAGTTTTACAATCTCTGGAAACACCATATATTTT.

The CDR3 sequence: CASSSRQGWVEQFF. The CDR3 coding sequence is TGTGCCAGCAGCTCCAGACAGGGTTGGGTTGAGCAGTTCTTC. This sequence joins TRBV13 and TRBJ2-1, with 7 bases that match TRBD1. CDR3 length: 14 residues. CDR1 is PRHDT, CDR2 FYEKMQ, per germline (reference sequence). The ends lost 4 bases at V and 9 bases at J; junction bases unmatched: 9.

In its sample, this clonotype was seen a few times. The CDR3 loop is CASIGQGAGNEQFF. DNA of the CDR3: TGTGCCAGCATCGGACAGGGGGCGGGAAATGAGCAGTTCTTC. This chain joins TRBV2 and TRBJ2-1; 11 nucleotides align to TRBD1. In germline, CDR1 is SNHLY, CDR2 FYNNEI. Unmatched junction bases numbered 6, after V lost 7 bases and J lost 7 bases. The CDR3 is 14 amino acids. The full variable domain, rest sourced from reference TRBV2 and TRBJ2-1, is EPEVTQTPSHQVTQMGQEVILRCVPISNHLYFYWYRQILGQKVEFLVSFYNNEISEKSEIFDDQFSVERPDGSNFTLKIRSTKLEDSAMYFCASIGQGAGNEQFFGPGTRLTVL.

This chain joins TRBV6-5 and TRBJ1-2; D is possibly TRBD1 (5 bases). Trimming left V 1 base short and J 3 bases short, with 6 bases between. The CDR3 totals 13 residues. Germline loops: CDR1 MNHEY, CDR2 SVGAGI. This CDR3 reads CASSYLGDYGYTF. The CDR3 region has the DNA TGTGCCAGCAGTTACTTAGGGGACTATGGCTACACCTTC.

This chain connects TRBV20-1 to TRBJ1-2; D possibly corresponds to TRBD1 (6 bases). This CDR3 has 14 residues. V was clipped by 2 bases and J by 3 bases, with 13 bases between them. Per germline, CDR1 DFQATT and CDR2 SNEGSKA (reference sequence). The chain's CDR3 is CSARYARGDYGYTF. The DNA of the CDR3 is TGCAGTGCTAGATATGCCAGGGGCGACTATGGCTACACCTTC.

This clonotype was counted ten times or more. V and J are TRBV7-8 and TRBJ2-1, with D maybe TRBD2 (5 bases). The CDR3 totals 13 residues. V shed 4 bases and J shed 3 bases, with 7 bases lying between them. CDR1 is SGHVS and CDR2 is FQNEAQ in the germline V gene. The CDR3, as DNA: TGTGCCAGCAGCTCGGACTTCTACAATGAGCAGTTCTTC. Protein product: CASSSDFYNEQFF.